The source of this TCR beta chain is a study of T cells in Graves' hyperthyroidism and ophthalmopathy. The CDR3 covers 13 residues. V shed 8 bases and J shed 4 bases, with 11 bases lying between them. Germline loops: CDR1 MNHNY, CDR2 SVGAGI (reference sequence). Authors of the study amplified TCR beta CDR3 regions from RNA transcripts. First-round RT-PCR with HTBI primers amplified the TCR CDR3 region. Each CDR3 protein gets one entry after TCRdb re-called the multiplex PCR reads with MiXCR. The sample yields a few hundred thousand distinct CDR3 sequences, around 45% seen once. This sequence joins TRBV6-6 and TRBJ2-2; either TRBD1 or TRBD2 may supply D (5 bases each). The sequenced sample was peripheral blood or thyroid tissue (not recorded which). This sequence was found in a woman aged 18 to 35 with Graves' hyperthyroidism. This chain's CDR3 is CASDGTVTGELFF. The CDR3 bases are TGTGCCAGCGACGGGACGGTCACCGGGGAGCTGTTTTTT.